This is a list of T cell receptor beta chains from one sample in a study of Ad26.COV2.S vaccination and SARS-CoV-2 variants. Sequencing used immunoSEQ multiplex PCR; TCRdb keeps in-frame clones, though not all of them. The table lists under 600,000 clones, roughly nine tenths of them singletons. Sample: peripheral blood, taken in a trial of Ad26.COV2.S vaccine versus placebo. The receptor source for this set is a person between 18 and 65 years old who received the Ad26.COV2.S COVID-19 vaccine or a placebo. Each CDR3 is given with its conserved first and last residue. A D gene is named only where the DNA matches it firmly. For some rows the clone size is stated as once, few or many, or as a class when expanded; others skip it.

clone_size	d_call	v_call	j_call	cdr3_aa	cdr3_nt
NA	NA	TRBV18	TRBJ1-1	CASSPPLRIQNLARTEAFF	TGTGCCAGCTCACCACCGCTCAGGATCCAAAATCTCGCCCGCACTGAAGCTTTCTTT
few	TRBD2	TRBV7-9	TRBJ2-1	CASSLGSGLAGNEQFF	TGTGCCAGCAGCTTAGGGTCGGGACTAGCGGGCAATGAGCAGTTCTTC
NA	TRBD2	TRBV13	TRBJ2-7	CASSLRGWYEQYF	TGTGCCAGCAGCTTGCGGGGGTGGTACGAGCAGTACTTC
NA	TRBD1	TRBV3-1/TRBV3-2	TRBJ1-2	CASSVLPTGGYGYTF	TGTGCCAGCAGCGTCCTTCCGACAGGGGGCTATGGCTACACCTTC
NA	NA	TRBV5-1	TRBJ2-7	CASSGMGGNEQYF	TGCGCCAGCAGCGGGATGGGGGGTAACGAGCAGTACTTC
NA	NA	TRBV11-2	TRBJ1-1	CASSFVRGNTEAFF	TGTGCCAGCAGCTTTGTTCGGGGGAACACTGAAGCTTTCTTT
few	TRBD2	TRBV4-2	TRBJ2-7	CASSQVTPSGRAPYEQYF	TGTGCCAGCAGCCAAGTGACCCCTAGCGGGAGGGCCCCCTACGAGCAGTACTTC
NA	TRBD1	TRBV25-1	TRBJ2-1	CASSEAGGSEQFF	TGTGCCAGCAGTGAAGCAGGGGGCAGTGAGCAGTTCTTC
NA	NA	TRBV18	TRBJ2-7	CASSPSGPYEQYF	TGTGCCAGCTCACCCTCCGGGCCCTACGAGCAGTACTTC
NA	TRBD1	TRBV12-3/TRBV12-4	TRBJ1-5	CASSPQGDQPQHF	TGTGCCAGCAGTCCTCAGGGGGATCAGCCCCAGCATTTT
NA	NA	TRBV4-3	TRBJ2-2	CASSQDLGGELFF	TGCGCCAGCAGCCAAGATTTGGGAGGGGAGCTGTTTTTT
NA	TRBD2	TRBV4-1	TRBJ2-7	CASSQIAGGYGEQYF	TGCGCCAGCAGCCAGATAGCGGGAGGCTACGGCGAGCAGTACTTC